In this sample, the clone carrying this T cell receptor (beta chain) turned up many times. Antigen specificity is unknown. TCRdb processed the multiplex PCR reads anew with MiXCR; each CDR3 protein has one entry. The sample shows 150,000 to 200,000 distinct CDR3 sequences, approximately 30% of them seen only once. This specimen belongs to a study of breast tumors, draining lymph nodes, adjacent tissues. General observations from the study: Findings are consistent with lymph node origin and intratumoral expansion of most tumor T cells. Tumor and nontumor repertoires were significantly more similar in luminal-like than in basal-like breast cancer. Tumors had less TCR diversity than lymph nodes, more than nontumor tissue. Data only fit, rather than demonstrated, lymph node origin of most tumor T cells.

Samples came from axillary lymph nodes draining the breast cancer. V was shortened by 4 bases and J by 6 bases, with 13 bases between the two germline ends. CDR1 is MNHEY, CDR2 SMNVEV, per germline (reference sequence). The CDR3 covers 15 residues. Material: axillary lymph node tissue. V gene TRBV27 combines with J gene TRBJ1-6, with D unclear. The clonotype originates from a female donor with breast cancer. Some clones in this sample may be carry-over from other donors' samples. The CDR3 coding sequence is TGTGCCAGCAGTTGGCAAGGGTTTGGTAATTCACCCCTCCACTTT. It is translated as CASSWQGFGNSPLHF.